A single sample is the source of the 10 T cell receptor beta chains below, sequenced in a study of regulatory T cells in long-lasting Graves disease. Researchers made TCR beta libraries by using iRepertoire HTBI primers and running Arm-PCR on CDR3 regions. TCRdb reanalysed the multiplex PCR reads using MiXCR and keeps one entry per CDR3 protein. The sample holds 380,000 or so distinct CDR3 sequences; roughly 17% are singletons and the top ten take 20% to 25%. Time point here: newly diagnosed GD, antithyroid drugs for less than 3 months. PBMCs provided the RNA from which the TCR library was made. In addition, the sample was reused for a study of T cells in Graves' hyperthyroidism and ophthalmopathy.

Here the sequenced sample was peripheral blood mononuclear cells (PBMCs), taken at new diagnosis, from a patient treated with antithyroid drugs. Source of these receptors: a woman under 30 with Graves disease.

This CDR3 is CASSQVSPLAEQFF. DNA for the CDR3: TGCGCCAGCAGCCAAGTCTCACCCCTGGCTGAGCAGTTCTTC. The V gene is TRBV4-1, the J gene TRBJ2-1; D is unresolved. Trimming left V 1 base short and J 9 bases short, with 13 bases between. The CDR3 runs 14 residues. Germline CDR1 and CDR2: MGHRA and YSYEKL.

This clonotype was counted many times. The chain has TRBV12-5 and TRBJ2-1; no reliable D call. Germline values: CDR1 LGHNT, CDR2 FRNRAP. Trimming pared 6 bases from V and 11 bases from J, leaving 20 bases between. The CDR3 length is 14 residues. The CDR3 reads CASGSYTDPQKQFF. CDR3 DNA sequence: TGTGCTAGTGGCTCGTATACGGACCCTCAGAAGCAGTTCTTC.

This clonotype was seen only a few times. V gene TRBV4-1 combines with J gene TRBJ1-2; no definite D call. CDR3 length: 16 residues. V was pared by 0 bases and J by 8 bases, with 19 bases between. The germline V gene has CDR1 MGHRA and CDR2 YSYEKL. DNA for the CDR3: TGCGCCAGCAGCCAAGATCAGGTTCGGAGGGATAGCGGCTACACCTTC. It translates to CASSQDQVRRDSGYTF.

This clonotype was counted many times. The chain uses TRBV6-1 and TRBJ2-5; TRBD2 aligns across 10 bases. V shed 6 bases, J shed 1 base, and the junction held 8 bases outside the gene matches. Germline-derived CDR1 and CDR2 are MNHNS and SASEGT. This CDR3 contains 16 residues. The CDR3 here is CASRDGTSVFQETQYF. DNA for the CDR3: TGTGCCAGCAGGGACGGGACTAGCGTATTCCAAGAGACCCAGTACTTC.

This clonotype was observed a handful of times. The gene calls are TRBV29-1 and TRBJ2-7; D might be TRBD1 (6 bases). CDR1 and CDR2 from the germline V gene are SQVTM and ANQGSEA. This CDR3 comprises 13 residues. V was pared by 6 bases and J by 7 bases, with 19 bases between. Here the CDR3 reads CSVEQVGAFEQYF. The CDR3 DNA follows: TGCAGCGTCGAACAAGTGGGGGCCTTTGAGCAGTACTTC.

This clonotype showed up many times. The chain carries TRBV28 and TRBJ2-1; 8 bases line up with TRBD2. V trimming: 4 bases; J trimming: 12 bases; junction bases outside the gene matches: 8. The CDR3 totals 13 residues. CDR1 and CDR2 from the germline V gene are MDHEN and SYDVKM. CDR3 amino acids: CASSSPGGAVQFF. CDR3 nucleotides: TGTGCCAGCAGTTCCCCCGGGGGGGCCGTGCAGTTCTTC.

Many counts were recorded for this clonotype. V and J are TRBV19 and TRBJ2-5, with a weak D call TRBD1 (6 bases). The V gene's germline CDR1 is LNHDA and CDR2 SQIVND (reference sequence). V was cut by 2 bases and J by 5 bases, with 15 bases left in between. The CDR3 length is 15 residues. CDR3 loop: CASSITRQAGETQYF. CDR3 sequence (DNA): TGTGCCAGTAGTATAACCCGACAGGCGGGCGAGACCCAGTACTTC.

The V and J genes are TRBV19 and TRBJ1-1; D is possibly TRBD1 (5 bases). There are 13 residues in the CDR3. V shed 6 bases and J shed 5 bases, with 13 bases lying between them. Germline loops: CDR1 LNHDA, CDR2 SQIVND (reference sequence). CDR3 sequence: CASRLWGGTEAFF. CDR3 bases: TGTGCCAGTAGGTTATGGGGCGGTACTGAAGCTTTCTTT.

The chain joins TRBV28 to TRBJ2-1; tentative D call: TRBD2 (5 bases). The germline V gene encodes CDR1 MDHEN and CDR2 SYDVKM. The CDR3 contains 15 residues. Trimming left V 1 base short and J 2 bases short, with 9 bases between. This CDR3 is CASSLYGEAYNEQFF. Written as DNA, the CDR3 is TGTGCCAGCAGTTTATACGGGGAAGCCTACAATGAGCAGTTCTTC.

This clonotype has ten or more counts. V usage is TRBV7-2 and J usage is TRBJ1-2; TRBD1 matches 7 bases. Germline V CDR1 and CDR2: SGHTA, FQGNSA. The CDR3 totals 14 residues. J gave up 3 bases and V 5 bases, and 6 bases lay outside the gene matches. Here the CDR3 reads CASSKTGYDYGYTF. The CDR3 bases are TGTGCCAGCAGCAAGACAGGGTACGACTATGGCTACACCTTC.